This T cell receptor beta chain was documented in a study of blood T cell repertoires in COVID-19. Germline CDR1 and CDR2: SEHNR and FQNEAQ (reference sequence). The CDR3 contains 14 residues. The V gene end was trimmed by 4 bases and the J gene end by 6 bases; junction bases not matched to a gene: 7. In the original workflow: Amplified reference gene primers provided the basis for estimating nucleated cell counts. Libraries were prepared by immunoSEQ multiplex PCR; TCRdb keeps only in-frame clonotypes and omits some of them. V, J and clone size reflect that table, while D and trimming were determined from the DNA. The sample consists of roughly 200,000 clones, less than 90% of them appearing once.

This sequence was found in a woman in her thirties who had been exposed to COVID-19. Material for sequencing was PBMCs or T cells enriched from blood (not recorded which). This rearrangement joins TRBV7-9 to TRBJ2-3, with TRBD2 matching 7 bases. This CDR3 reads CASSWGLPPDTQYF. DNA of the CDR3: TGTGCCAGCAGCTGGGGACTACCCCCGGATACGCAGTATTTT.